The 32 T cell receptor beta chains listed next were all sequenced from one sample in a study of cytomegalovirus exposure and HLA in healthy donors (dated by TCRdb to 2016 to 2017). Receptors were amplified or captured by the immunoSEQ multiplex PCR assay. For the multiplex PCR, a mixture combining 60 forward primers for TCR Vbeta segments and 13 reverse primers for TCR Jbeta segments was used. The table was pulled from immuneACCESS by TCRdb, which kept in-frame rearrangements only. Such tables lose some clones; where checked, under half of the loss comes from unresolved V genes, and the rest has no known cause. For this sample the table gives some 110,000 clones, of which 70% were detected only once. Roughly 9% of the sample is in the top ten clones. The sequenced sample was PBMCs. The receptors stem from a man aged 25-45 years in good health and CMV-seropositive.

The V and J genes are TRBV4-3 and TRBJ2-3; D not resolved. Germline V gene data show CDR1 as LGHNA and CDR2 as YSLEER. V dropped 8 bases and J dropped 3 bases, with 12 bases sitting between them. The CDR3 is 13 residues long. CDR3 in amino acids: CASGDPPTDTQYF. CDR3 DNA: TGCGCCAGCGGAGACCCTCCGACAGATACGCAGTATTTT.

The rearrangement uses TRBV5-1 and TRBJ2-1; 12 positions agree with TRBD2. Germline lookup yields CDR1 SGHRS and CDR2 YFSETQ. J lost 4 bases, V lost 5 bases, and 4 bases had no gene match. This CDR3 is built from 15 residues. CDR3 DNA: TGCGCCAGCAGGCCACTAGCGGGAGGATACAATGAGCAGTTCTTC. Translation: CASRPLAGGYNEQFF.

This clone has more than one count but fewer than ten. The gene calls are TRBV11-2 and TRBJ2-3; a weak D match, TRBD2 (5 bases). Trimming took off 5 bases at V and 2 bases at J, with 20 bases between the two ends. The germline V gene encodes CDR1 SGHAT and CDR2 FQNNGV. The CDR3 covers 17 residues. The CDR3 DNA follows: TGTGCCAGCAGCCTAGTTAAGGCTAGCTACATCACAGATACGCAGTATTTT. Translating it yields CASSLVKASYITDTQYF.

The chain joins TRBV6-6 to TRBJ1-4; tentatively, D is TRBD1 (5 bases). The germline V and J ends were trimmed by 5 bases and 6 bases, with 13 bases remaining between them. The length of the CDR3 is 14 residues. In germline, CDR1 is MNHNY, CDR2 SVGAGI (reference sequence). This CDR3 is CASSPDSDDEKLFF. CDR3 bases: TGTGCCAGCAGTCCCGACAGCGACGATGAAAAACTGTTTTTT.

V and J are TRBV29-1 and TRBJ1-1; no clear D. There are 13 residues in the CDR3. CDR1 and CDR2 (germline): SQVTM, ANQGSEA. Trimming cost V 5 bases and J 1 base, with 11 bases left between them. CDR3 in amino acids: CSVSPRQNTEAFF. The CDR3 nucleotides are TGCAGCGTTTCCCCACGACAGAACACTGAAGCTTTCTTT.

This chain connects TRBV5-1 to TRBJ2-7; 7 bases are shared with TRBD2. CDR1 and CDR2 (germline): SGHRS, YFSETQ. The V segment lost 5 bases and the J segment 6 bases; nucleotides outside the gene matches: 11. The CDR3 is made up of 14 amino acids. The CDR3 DNA reads as TGCGCCAGCAGGTTGAGCGGGGAGGCGGGCGAGCAGTACTTC. Translation: CASRLSGEAGEQYF.

V and J are TRBV19 and TRBJ1-1; tentatively, D is TRBD1 (5 bases). V shed 7 bases and J shed 3 bases, with 12 bases lying between them. This CDR3 spans 13 amino acids. Germline CDR1 LNHDA, CDR2 SQIVND (reference sequence). The CDR3 coding sequence is TGTGCCAGTAAAAACAGCAGGGACACTGAAGCTTTCTTT. Its protein is CASKNSRDTEAFF.

In this sample, this clone turned up a few times. This sequence joins TRBV10-2 and TRBJ1-4, with D hard to call. The CDR3 consists of 13 residues. V lost 8 bases and J 6 bases, leaving 13 bases between the germline ends. CDR1 and CDR2 (germline): WSHSY, SAAADI. CDR3 protein: CASREDPDEKLFF. Written as DNA, the CDR3 is TGCGCCAGCCGCGAGGATCCGGATGAAAAACTGTTTTTT.

The genes are TRBV28 and TRBJ2-1; 10 nucleotides align to TRBD2. CDR1 is MDHEN, CDR2 SYDVKM, per germline. Trimming cost V 6 bases and J 5 bases; bases outside gene matches: 4. This CDR3 is 14 amino acids long. CDR3 amino acids: CASRHSGRHNEQFF. The CDR3, as DNA: TGTGCCAGCAGACATAGCGGGAGGCACAATGAGCAGTTCTTC.

The V call is TRBV7-2, the J call TRBJ1-2, with 11 bases aligning to TRBD1. Unmatched junction bases numbered 8, after V lost 4 bases and J lost 7 bases. CDR3 length: 15 amino acids. Germline CDR1 reads SGHTA; CDR2 reads FQGNSA. DNA for the CDR3: TGTGCCAGCAGCTCTCCTCCGGGGACAGGGGGTGGCTACACCTTC. It translates to CASSSPPGTGGGYTF. Variable domain in full (rest from reference TRBV7-2 and TRBJ1-2): GAGVSQSPSNKVTEKGKDVELRCDPISGHTALYWYRQSLGQGLEFLIYFQGNSAPDKSGLPSDRFSAERTGGSVSTLTIQRTQQEDSAVYLCASSSPPGTGGGYTFGSGTRLTVV.

The gene calls are TRBV9 and TRBJ1-5; possible D gene TRBD1, 6 bases. This CDR3 is 15 amino acids long. Germline CDR1 and CDR2: SGDLS and YYNGEE. Trimming took off 3 bases at V and 2 bases at J, with 12 bases between the two ends. The CDR3 loop reads CASSEGGQGNQPQHF. As DNA, the CDR3 is TGTGCCAGCAGCGAGGGGGGGCAGGGCAATCAGCCCCAGCATTTT. The full variable domain, completed using reference TRBV9 and TRBJ1-5, is DSGVTQTPKHLITATGQRVTLRCSPRSGDLSVYWYQQSLDQGLQFLIQYYNGEERAKGNILERFSAQQFPDLHSELNLSSLELGDSALYFCASSEGGQGNQPQHFGDGTRLSIL.

The rearrangement links TRBV5-6 to TRBJ2-3, with TRBD2 identical over 8 bases. V lost 1 base, J lost 2 bases, and 3 bases stayed unmatched. The CDR3 is made up of 15 amino acids. Germline V gene lookup returns CDR1 SGHDT and CDR2 YYEEEE. The CDR3 sequence: CASSLTSGDTDTQYF. DNA of the CDR3: TGTGCCAGCAGCTTGACTAGCGGTGACACAGATACGCAGTATTTT.

This clone was counted a few times. This chain connects TRBV5-4 to TRBJ2-5, with D maybe TRBD2 (5 bases). The length of the CDR3 is 14 residues. Germline CDR1 is SGHNT and CDR2 is YYREEE (reference sequence). Trimming removed 0 bases at V and 4 bases at J, with 10 bases between. The CDR3 region is CASSLGTDLETQYF. The CDR3, as DNA: TGTGCCAGCAGCTTGGGGACTGATTTAGAGACCCAGTACTTC.

The gene calls are TRBV27 and TRBJ2-1; D possibly corresponds to TRBD1 (6 bases). The CDR3 is 15 residues long. V dropped 2 bases and J dropped 1 base, with 9 bases sitting between them. Germline values: CDR1 MNHEY, CDR2 SMNVEV (reference sequence). The CDR3 region has the DNA TGTGCCAGCAGTTTAGGCAGGGGATCCTACAATGAGCAGTTCTTC. It translates to CASSLGRGSYNEQFF.

This clone appeared a single time. The chain employs TRBV6-1 and TRBJ2-5; TRBD2 agrees at 14 bases. V lost 8 bases and J lost 2; bases outside the gene matches: 1. Germline CDR1 MNHNS, CDR2 SASEGT. The CDR3 contains 14 residues. The DNA of the CDR3 is TGTGCCAGCCGGACTAGCGGGGGGCAAGAGACCCAGTACTTC. It codes for CASRTSGGQETQYF.

The sample holds one count of this clone. This chain connects TRBV15 to TRBJ2-2, with TRBD2 matching over 10 bases. Germline lookup yields CDR1 LNHNV and CDR2 YYDKDF (reference sequence). The CDR3 extends over 13 amino acids. With 8 bases clipped from V and 6 bases from J, the junction kept 3 bases outside the gene matches. As DNA, the CDR3 is TGTGCCACCGGGACTAGCGACCCCGGGGAGCTGTTTTTT. Its protein is CATGTSDPGELFF.

There are a few counts of this clone. The chain joins TRBV28 to TRBJ2-3; 7 bases match TRBD1. Germline V lookup: CDR1 MDHEN, CDR2 SYDVKM. The CDR3 is made up of 16 amino acids. The J segment lost 1 base and the V segment lost 5 bases, leaving 9 bases of the junction unmatched. The CDR3: CASSPLVGTGTDTQYF. The CDR3 region has the DNA TGTGCCAGCAGTCCCCTCGTTGGGACAGGCACAGATACGCAGTATTTT.

This clone was recorded a few times. This chain joins TRBV11-2 and TRBJ2-7; 12 positions match TRBD2. In germline, CDR1 is SGHAT, CDR2 FQNNGV. V was pared by 8 bases and J by 0 bases, with 2 bases of the junction left unmatched. This CDR3 is built from 14 residues. In nucleotides, the CDR3 is TGTGCCAGCGGACTAGCGGGGAGCTCCTACGAGCAGTACTTC. This sequence encodes CASGLAGSSYEQYF.

This chain uses TRBV18 with TRBJ1-2, with 7 bases fitting TRBD1. V dropped 5 bases and J dropped 4; count of bases not matched to a gene: 10. Germline CDR1 is KGHSH and CDR2 is LQKENI. This CDR3 spans 15 amino acids. The CDR3 is CASSAGRQGSYGYTF. CDR3 DNA sequence: TGTGCCAGCTCAGCAGGCCGACAGGGATCCTATGGCTACACCTTC.

The chain carries TRBV19 and TRBJ2-3, with TRBD1 matching over 8 bases. With V trimmed by 1 base and J by 6 bases, 6 bases remained unmatched. CDR3 length: 15 residues. Germline CDR1 is LNHDA and CDR2 is SQIVND (reference sequence). DNA for the CDR3: TGTGCCAGTAGTATAGGTGCAGGGGGCGCGGATACGCAGTATTTT. Protein sequence: CASSIGAGGADTQYF.

V gene TRBV9 combines with J gene TRBJ1-2; 7 bases are a match to TRBD1. CDR3 length: 14 residues. Trimming took 3 bases from V and 2 from J; bases not matched to a gene: 4. From germline, CDR1 is SGDLS and CDR2 YYNGEE. For the CDR3, the DNA is TGTGCCAGCAGCGGTTCGGGACAGAACTATGGCTACACCTTC. It yields the protein CASSGSGQNYGYTF.

This clone was seen only a few times. J is TRBJ1-2 and V is TRBV5-8, with TRBD1 as a possible D gene (5 bases). In germline, CDR1 is SGHTS, CDR2 YDEGEE. This CDR3 comprises 14 residues. Between the trimmed V and J ends, which lost 4 bases and 8 bases, there was a span of 18 bases. The CDR3 nucleotides are TGTGCCAGCAGCCGCGGTGGGGGGGTTAAGGGCTACACCTTC. It encodes CASSRGGGVKGYTF.

The chain employs TRBV5-1 and TRBJ2-3, with TRBD2 matching 7 bases. V dropped 3 bases and J dropped 4; count of bases not matched to a gene: 5. Germline V gene sequence: CDR1 SGHRS, CDR2 YFSETQ. This CDR3 has 14 amino acids. For the CDR3, the DNA is TGCGCCAGCAGCTACCGGACTAGACCAGATACGCAGTATTTT. Translating it yields CASSYRTRPDTQYF.

This clone was seen a single time. The V call is TRBV5-6, the J call TRBJ2-5; D possibly corresponds to TRBD2 (5 bases). Trimming removed 2 bases at V and 0 bases at J, with 11 bases between. CDR3 length: 15 amino acids. Per the germline V gene, CDR1 is SGHDT and CDR2 is YYEEEE. The CDR3 spells CASSFGEVYQETQYF. As DNA, the CDR3 is TGTGCCAGCAGCTTCGGGGAAGTGTACCAAGAGACCCAGTACTTC. Using reference TRBV5-6 and TRBJ2-5 for the parts outside the CDR3, the full variable domain is DAGVTQSPTHLIKTRGQQVTLRCSPKSGHDTVSWYQQALGQGPQFIFQYYEEEERQRGNFPDRFSGHQFPNYSSELNVNALLLGDSALYLCASSFGEVYQETQYFGPGTRLLVL.

Comments on this clone: Other nucleotide sequences in the sample specify the same CDR3. The chain recombines TRBV21-1 with TRBJ2-7; the table's D call, TRBD1, has no DNA check behind it. TRBV21-1 is a documented pseudogene. The CDR3 has 15 residues. The CDR3 DNA reads as TGTGCCAGCAGCGTACCGGGACAAATAACCTACGAGCAATACGTC. It specifies CASSVPGQITYEQYV.

The rearrangement uses TRBV27 and TRBJ2-1; D unresolved. This CDR3 is built from 12 residues. Germline CDR1 reads MNHEY; CDR2 reads SMNVEV (reference sequence). The germline V and J ends were trimmed by 6 bases and 8 bases, with 11 bases remaining between them. The CDR3 DNA sequence: TGTGCCAGCAGCCCCCCCAGCGATGAGCAGTTCTTC. Residues: CASSPPSDEQFF.

The chain uses TRBV7-9 and TRBJ1-2; 7 bases are shared with TRBD1. Looked up from germline, CDR1 is SEHNR and CDR2 is FQNEAQ (reference sequence). The trim removed 3 bases at V and 4 bases at J, leaving 14 bases unmatched. The CDR3 runs to 17 residues. Written as DNA, the CDR3 is TGTGCCAGCAGCTTCGGGACAGCCATCGCAGAAATCTATGGCTACACCTTC. Its protein is CASSFGTAIAEIYGYTF.

The rearrangement joins TRBV6-5 to TRBJ2-1; D gene uncertain. Trimming removed 6 bases from V and 5 bases from J, with 17 bases in between. Germline values: CDR1 MNHEY, CDR2 SVGAGI. CDR3 length equals 15 residues. The CDR3 spells CASRPEAVKHNEQFF. CDR3 sequence (DNA): TGTGCCAGCAGGCCTGAGGCGGTCAAACACAATGAGCAGTTCTTC.

The J gene is TRBJ1-2, the V gene TRBV5-5; no definite D call. The CDR3 sequence is 15 residues long. CDR1 and CDR2 from the germline V gene are SGHKS and YYEKEE (reference sequence). Trimming pared 4 bases from V and 6 bases from J, leaving 19 bases between. The CDR3 DNA reads as TGTGCCAGCAGCCGGGGTGCGGGCCTAACCAATGGCTACACCTTC. This codes for CASSRGAGLTNGYTF.

The rearrangement links TRBV5-1 to TRBJ2-7, with 8 positions matching TRBD2. The length of the CDR3 is 15 residues. The V and J ends lost 1 base and 7 bases, in that order; junction bases with no gene match: 10. Germline V lookup: CDR1 SGHRS, CDR2 YFSETQ. The CDR3 bases are TGCGCCAGCAGCTTGACGGCGGGGGGCCCTGGGGAGCAGTACTTC. Translating it yields CASSLTAGGPGEQYF.

The gene calls are TRBV6-6 and TRBJ1-2; tentative D call: TRBD1 (6 bases). Between the trimmed V and J ends, which lost 1 base and 8 bases, there was a span of 17 bases. This CDR3 is built from 15 residues. Germline CDR1 and CDR2: MNHNY and SVGAGI (reference sequence). CDR3 nucleotides: TGTGCCAGCAGTTACTTATCTTACAGGGATAAAGGCTACACCTTC. Translation gives CASSYLSYRDKGYTF.

The rearrangement joins TRBV2 to TRBJ2-6, with 12 nucleotides matching TRBD1. The CDR3 runs 18 residues. In germline, CDR1 is SNHLY, CDR2 FYNNEI. V shed 6 bases, J shed 4 bases, and the junction held 10 bases outside the gene matches. As DNA, the CDR3 is TGTGCCAGCAGCGCCCCGGGACAGGGGGCCGGAGGGGCCAACGTCCTGACTTTC. Translating it yields CASSAPGQGAGGANVLTF.